Shown below are 6 T cell receptor beta chains from a single sample sequenced in a study of blood T cell repertoires in COVID-19. The table came from immunoSEQ multiplex PCR; TCRdb's copy has only in-frame clones and leaves some out. The repertoire holds fewer than 300,000 clones, with more than 65% as singletons. Source material: peripheral blood. Every receptor here comes from a woman under 30 with acute or convalescent COVID-19.

This chain connects TRBV5-5 to TRBJ1-1; TRBD1 might be the D (5 bases). This CDR3 has 14 amino acids. V lost 3 bases to trimming and J lost 1 base, with 10 bases between them. CDR1 and CDR2 from the germline V gene are SGHKS and YYEKEE (reference sequence). CDR3 nucleotide sequence: TGTGCCAGCAGCTCGGACATACCGAACACTGAAGCTTTCTTT. It translates to CASSSDIPNTEAFF.

The chain employs TRBV19 and TRBJ2-6; TRBD1 aligns across 8 bases. The CDR3 loop spans 16 amino acids. Germline CDR1 reads LNHDA; CDR2 reads SQIVND (reference sequence). V was clipped by 6 bases and J by 0 bases; unmatched bases: 4. In DNA form, the CDR3 reads TGTGCCAGTAGGGATGGACAGGGCTCTGGGGCCAACGTCCTGACTTTC. Its translation: CASRDGQGSGANVLTF.

The V call is TRBV5-8, the J call TRBJ1-1, with D possibly matching TRBD1 (5 bases). The germline V gene has CDR1 SGHTS and CDR2 YDEGEE. V was pared by 1 base and J by 0 bases, with 10 bases between. This CDR3 region has 15 residues. CDR3: CASSLNAGLNTEAFF. CDR3 bases: TGTGCCAGCAGCTTGAATGCAGGGTTGAACACTGAAGCTTTCTTT.

The chain joins TRBV28 to TRBJ2-7; 9 bases align to TRBD2. This CDR3 has 16 residues. J gave up 7 bases and V 5 bases, and 15 bases lay outside the gene matches. The germline V gene has CDR1 MDHEN and CDR2 SYDVKM. This chain's CDR3 is CASSPLPGLALGEQYF. CDR3 coding DNA: TGTGCCAGCAGTCCCCTACCGGGACTAGCTTTAGGGGAGCAGTACTTC.

This chain uses TRBV6-5 with TRBJ1-2; D gene unclear. From germline, CDR1 is MNHEY and CDR2 SVGAGI. Trimming pared 4 bases from V and 8 bases from J, leaving 8 bases between. This CDR3 spans 11 amino acids. The CDR3 is CASSWGGGYTF. The CDR3 bases are TGTGCCAGCAGTTGGGGAGGAGGCTACACCTTC.

The gene calls are TRBV18 and TRBJ1-2; tentatively, D is TRBD1 (6 bases). The CDR3 is made up of 16 amino acids. V gave up 0 bases and J gave up 0 bases, with 11 bases separating them. The V gene's germline CDR1 is KGHSH and CDR2 LQKENI. CDR3 loop: CASSPPGHTTNYGYTF. CDR3 sequence (DNA): TGTGCCAGCTCACCACCGGGACATACGACTAACTATGGCTACACCTTC. The variable domain in full, with the rest retrieved from reference TRBV18 and TRBJ1-2, is NAGVMQNPRHLVRRRGQEARLRCSPMKGHSHVYWYRQLPEEGLKFMVYLQKENIIDESGMPKERFSAEFPKEGPSILRIQQVVRGDSAAYFCASSPPGHTTNYGYTFGSGTRLTVV.